Each of the 8 T cell receptor beta chains below was sequenced from the same sample in a study of cytomegalovirus exposure and HLA in healthy donors. PCR employed 60 Vbeta and 13 Jbeta primers. TCRdb's copy holds only in-frame clones and misses some; the assay was immunoSEQ multiplex PCR. Among about 160,000 clones listed, more than 60% were seen once. Sequences were obtained from PBMCs. Receptors were obtained from a woman aged 40-49 years in good health and CMV-seropositive.

The J gene is TRBJ1-1, the V gene TRBV11-1; TRBD1 matches at 9 bases. Germline CDR1 and CDR2: SGHAT and FQDESV (reference sequence). V was clipped by 1 base and J by 5 bases; unmatched bases: 5. This CDR3 has 15 amino acids. CDR3 nucleotides: TGTGCCAGCAGCTTAGGATGGACAGGGGATACTGAAGCTTTCTTT. Its translation is CASSLGWTGDTEAFF.

The chain is built from TRBV5-1 and TRBJ2-3; a weak D match, TRBD2 (6 bases). The CDR3 loop spans 16 amino acids. Germline CDR1 and CDR2: SGHRS and YFSETQ. Trimming cost V 3 bases and J 4 bases, with 18 bases left between them. As DNA, the CDR3 is TGCGCCAGCAGCTACACCGGAGGGTGGGGCCCAGATACGCAGTATTTT. It encodes CASSYTGGWGPDTQYF.

In this sample, this clone turned up a few times. The rearrangement uses TRBV6-5 and TRBJ1-2; tentatively, D is TRBD1 (5 bases). The CDR3 has 12 residues. The germline V gene has CDR1 MNHEY and CDR2 SVGAGI. V lost 5 bases and J 10 bases, leaving 14 bases between the germline ends. The CDR3 here is CASSDQTRDYTF. In DNA, the CDR3 is TGTGCCAGCAGTGACCAGACCAGGGACTACACCTTC.

This chain links TRBV5-4 with TRBJ1-2; 8 nucleotides align to TRBD1. The CDR3 consists of 14 residues. V trimming: 1 base; J trimming: 7 bases; junction bases outside the gene matches: 6. Germline V CDR1 and CDR2: SGHNT, YYREEE (reference sequence). Here the CDR3 DNA reads TGTGCCAGCAGCTTGCAGGGGGCGCGCTCTGGCTACACCTTC. Translated: CASSLQGARSGYTF. The full variable domain, completed using reference TRBV5-4 and TRBJ1-2, is ETGVTQSPTHLIKTRGQQVTLRCSSQSGHNTVSWYQQALGQGPQFIFQYYREEENGRGNFPPRFSGLQFPNYSSELNVNALELDDSALYLCASSLQGARSGYTFGSGTRLTVV.

The chain carries TRBV29-1 and TRBJ1-1; D is uncertain. The CDR3 runs 11 residues. Germline lookup yields CDR1 SQVTM and CDR2 ANQGSEA. CDR3 bases: TGCATCGCGGAGAGATCGACTGAAGCTTTCTTT. Amino acid sequence: CIAERSTEAFF.

This clone was detected only a few times. The chain is built from TRBV29-1 and TRBJ2-7; D not resolved. With 0 bases removed from V and 3 bases from J, the gap between germline ends came to 6 bases. Germline CDR1 reads SQVTM; CDR2 reads ANQGSEA. The CDR3 spans 12 residues. The CDR3 DNA reads TGCAGCGTTGAAGATCCCGGCTACGAGCAGTACTTC. Residues: CSVEDPGYEQYF.

This clone was seen just once. The chain employs TRBV10-3 and TRBJ1-1, with 7 bases lining up with TRBD1. J gave up 5 bases and V 11 bases, and 17 bases lay outside the gene matches. This CDR3 has 15 residues. Germline loops: CDR1 ENHRY, CDR2 SYGVKD. CDR3 sequence (DNA): TGTGCCTCCAGGGGGGTTACAACACAGGAAACTGAAGCTTTCTTT. Its protein product is CASRGVTTQETEAFF.

The rearrangement links TRBV18 to TRBJ1-1; D may be TRBD1 (5 bases). CDR3 length equals 12 residues. Germline V gives CDR1 KGHSH, CDR2 LQKENI. Trimming took 7 bases from V and 0 from J, leaving 6 bases between them. The CDR3 DNA follows: TGTGCCAGCTTGACAGTGAACACTGAAGCTTTCTTT. This gives the protein CASLTVNTEAFF.